Here is one T cell receptor beta chain with its context. TCRbeta library preparation incorporated unique molecular identifiers. One entry per CDR3 protein, called by TCRdb with MiXCR from the PCR reads. The repertoire has some 390,000 distinct CDR3 sequences, around 20% of them found once; the top ten carry 3.5% to 4%. Trimming took off 5 bases at V and 3 bases at J, with 17 bases between the two ends. The CDR3 runs 15 residues. These data belong to a study of T-cell reconstitution after alpha-beta-depleted transplantation in children. This specimen was PBMCs from the stem cell graft donor, taken from the stem cell graft. The TCR was taken from a human donor who donated a stem cell graft to a child with acute myeloid leukemia. The chain has TRBV12-3 or TRBV12-4 and TRBJ2-7; D may correspond to TRBD1 or TRBD2 (5 bases each). CDR3 in amino acids: CASSARDRAVYEQYF. The CDR3 region has the DNA TGTGCCAGCAGTGCCCGGGACCGTGCAGTCTACGAGCAGTACTTC.